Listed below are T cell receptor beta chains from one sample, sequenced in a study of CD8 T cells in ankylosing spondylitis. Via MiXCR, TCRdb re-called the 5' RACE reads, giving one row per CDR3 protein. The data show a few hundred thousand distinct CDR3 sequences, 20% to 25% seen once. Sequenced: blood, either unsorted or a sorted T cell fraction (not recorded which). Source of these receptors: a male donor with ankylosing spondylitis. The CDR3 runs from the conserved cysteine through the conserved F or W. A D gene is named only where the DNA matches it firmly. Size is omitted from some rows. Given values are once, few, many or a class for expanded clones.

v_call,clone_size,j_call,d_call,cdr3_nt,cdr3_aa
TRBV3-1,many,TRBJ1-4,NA,TGTGCCAGCAGCCCCCCGGGGGCTGTAACTAATGAAAAACTGTTTTTT,CASSPPGAVTNEKLFF
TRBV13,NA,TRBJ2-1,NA,TGTGCCAGCAGCTTATTGTCGGGAGTAAGGAATGAGCAGTTCTTC,CASSLLSGVRNEQFF
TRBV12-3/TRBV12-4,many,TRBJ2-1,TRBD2,TGTGCCAGCAGGGGACTAGCCTACAATGAGCAGTTCTTC,CASRGLAYNEQFF
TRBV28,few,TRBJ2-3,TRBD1,TGTGCCAGCAGTCGAGGACAGGGGTTTAGAAGCACAGATACGCAGTATTTT,CASSRGQGFRSTDTQYF
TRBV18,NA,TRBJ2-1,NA,TGTGCCAGCTCACCACCGGCAGGGGACAATGAGCAGTTCTTC,CASSPPAGDNEQFF
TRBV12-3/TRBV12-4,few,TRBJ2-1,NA,TGTGCCAGCAGGCGGGACACCTCTTACAATGAGCAGTTCTTC,CASRRDTSYNEQFF
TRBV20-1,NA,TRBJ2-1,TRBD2,TGCAGTGCTCCCCTTGGGGTACTAGCGGGAGTCGGTGAGCAGTTCTTC,CSAPLGVLAGVGEQFF
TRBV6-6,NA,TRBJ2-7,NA,TGTGCCAGAGTTATATCAGCCTACGAGCAGTACTTC,CARVISAYEQYF
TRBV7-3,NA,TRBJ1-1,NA,TGTGCCAGCAGTCCCCACGGGAGATCTGAAGCTTTCTTT,CASSPHGRSEAFF
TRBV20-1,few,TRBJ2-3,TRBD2,TGCAGTGCCAGGGGACTAGCGGGAAACACAGATACGCAGTATTTT,CSARGLAGNTDTQYF
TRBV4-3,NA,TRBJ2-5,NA,TGCGCCAGCAGCCCCCAACCCCGAACCCAAGAGACCCAGTACTTC,CASSPQPRTQETQYF
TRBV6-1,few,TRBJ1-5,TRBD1,TGTGCCAGCAGTACACGCAGGGGGGCACAGCCCCAGCATTTT,CASSTRRGAQPQHF
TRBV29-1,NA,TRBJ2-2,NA,TGCAGCGTTGGCACAGCCAACACCGGGGAGCTGTTTTTT,CSVGTANTGELFF
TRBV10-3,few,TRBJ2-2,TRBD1,TGTGCCATCAGTGAGCCCGGGACAGGGACCGGGGAGCTGTTTTTT,CAISEPGTGTGELFF
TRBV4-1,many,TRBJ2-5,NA,TGCGCCAGCAGCCAACTATGGACAGCACAAGAGACCCAGTACTTC,CASSQLWTAQETQYF
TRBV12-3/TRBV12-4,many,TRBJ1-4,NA,TGTGCCAGCAGTTTAGAAGGGGAGAATGAAAAACTGTTTTTT,CASSLEGENEKLFF
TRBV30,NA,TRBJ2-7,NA,TGTGCCTGGAGGGGGAGTCGCGACGAGCAGTACTTC,CAWRGSRDEQYF
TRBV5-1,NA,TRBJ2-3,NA,TGCGCCAGCAGCTTTACGGGAGCTGGTCTGGATACGCAGTATTTT,CASSFTGAGLDTQYF
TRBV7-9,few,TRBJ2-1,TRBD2,TGTGCCAGCAGCTTAGAGGGTAGCGGGAGATACAATGAGCAGTTCTTC,CASSLEGSGRYNEQFF
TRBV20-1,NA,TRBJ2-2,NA,TGCAGTGCTAGCGAGCAGTTCGTGGCAGGGGCGAACACCGGGGAGCTGTTTTTT,CSASEQFVAGANTGELFF
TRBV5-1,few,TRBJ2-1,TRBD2,TGCGCCAGCGGACTGACTAGCGGGAGCCCTGGAGAGCAGTTCTTC,CASGLTSGSPGEQFF
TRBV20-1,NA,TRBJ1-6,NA,TGCAGTGCGAGACCCAGTGGGAGTTCACCCCTCCACTTT,CSARPSGSSPLHF
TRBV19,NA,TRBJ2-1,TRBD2,TGTGCCAGTAGTGTCGCGGGAGGTGGGTACAATGAGCAGTTCTTC,CASSVAGGGYNEQFF
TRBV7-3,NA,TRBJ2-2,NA,TGTGCCAGCAGCTTGGGGGCGGATTTCACCGGGGAGCTGTTTTTT,CASSLGADFTGELFF
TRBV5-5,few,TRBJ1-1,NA,TGTGCCAGCAGCTGGGAAACAGGAGGGACCACTGAAGCTTTCTTT,CASSWETGGTTEAFF
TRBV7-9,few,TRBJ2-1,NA,TGTGCCAGCAGCTCCGAGCAGGGTGAGCAGTTCTTC,CASSSEQGEQFF
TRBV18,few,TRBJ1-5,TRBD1,TGTGCCAGCTCATCCGGGACAGGGGCCCAGCCCCAGCATTTT,CASSSGTGAQPQHF
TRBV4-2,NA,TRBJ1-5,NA,TGTGCCAGCAGCCTTCAGGAGAATCAGCCCCAGCATTTT,CASSLQENQPQHF
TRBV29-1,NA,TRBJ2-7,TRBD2,TGCAGCGTTGGAGGAGTGGCGGGAGGGGATGACGAGCAGTACTTC,CSVGGVAGGDDEQYF
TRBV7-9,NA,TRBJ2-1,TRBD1,TGTGCCAGCAGCCGAGGGGGACAGGGGTACAATGAGCAGTTCTTC,CASSRGGQGYNEQFF
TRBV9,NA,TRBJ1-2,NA,TGTGCCAGCAGTCGTAGGGTGGGGGCAAATGGCTACACCTTC,CASSRRVGANGYTF
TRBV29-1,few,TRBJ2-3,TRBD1,TGCAGCGTGGACAGGGAAGACCCAGATACGCAGTATTTT,CSVDREDPDTQYF
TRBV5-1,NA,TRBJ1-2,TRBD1,TGCGCCAGCAGCGGACAGGCTTCTAACTATGGCTACACCTTC,CASSGQASNYGYTF
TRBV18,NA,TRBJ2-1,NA,TGTGCCAGCTCACCACCGTATATGGAAATGGGCAATGAGCAGTTCTTC,CASSPPYMEMGNEQFF
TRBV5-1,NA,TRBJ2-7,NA,TGCGCCAGCAGGCCAACTAGTTACGGGAGTGGCGAGCAGTACTTC,CASRPTSYGSGEQYF
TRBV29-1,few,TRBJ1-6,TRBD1,TGCAGCGTGAGCTGGGGACAGGGATCGGGGTCACCCCTCCACTTT,CSVSWGQGSGSPLHF
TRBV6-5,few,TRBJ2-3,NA,TGTGCCAGCAGTTACAAGAGGCGTAGCACAGATACGCAGTATTTT,CASSYKRRSTDTQYF
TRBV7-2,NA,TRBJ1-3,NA,TGTGCCAGCAGCTTGCGCGGGCAGGAGGGAAACACCATATATTTT,CASSLRGQEGNTIYF
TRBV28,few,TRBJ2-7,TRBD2,TGTGCCAGCAGTCCCAGGAGACTAGCGGGAGGTAGGGGCTACGAGCAGTACTTC,CASSPRRLAGGRGYEQYF
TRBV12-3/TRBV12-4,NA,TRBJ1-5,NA,TGTGCCAGCAGTTTCCGGGCAGGGGTCCAGCCCCAGCATTTT,CASSFRAGVQPQHF
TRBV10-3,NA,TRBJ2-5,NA,TGTGCCATCAGTGATCGATTGGAGACCCAGTACTTC,CAISDRLETQYF
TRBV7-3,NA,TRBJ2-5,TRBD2,TGTGCCAGCAGCCAGGGCGGGAGCGGGGAGACCCAGTACTTC,CASSQGGSGETQYF
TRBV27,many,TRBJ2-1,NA,TGTGCCAGCAGTTTATCGGCGCCCTACAATGAGCAGTTCTTC,CASSLSAPYNEQFF